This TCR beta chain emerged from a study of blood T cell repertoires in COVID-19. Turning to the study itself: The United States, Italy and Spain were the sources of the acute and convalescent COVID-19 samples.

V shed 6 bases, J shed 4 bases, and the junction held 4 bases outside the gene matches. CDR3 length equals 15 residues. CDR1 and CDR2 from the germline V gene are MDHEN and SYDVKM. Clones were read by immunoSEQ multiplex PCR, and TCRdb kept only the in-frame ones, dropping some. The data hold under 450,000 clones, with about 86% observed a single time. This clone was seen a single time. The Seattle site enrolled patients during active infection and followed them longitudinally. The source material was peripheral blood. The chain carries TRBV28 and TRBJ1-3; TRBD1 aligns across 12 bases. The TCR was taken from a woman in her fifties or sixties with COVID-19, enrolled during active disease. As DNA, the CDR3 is TGTGCCAGCAGCACCGGGACAGGGGGCGGAAACACCATATATTTT. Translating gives CASSTGTGGGNTIYF.